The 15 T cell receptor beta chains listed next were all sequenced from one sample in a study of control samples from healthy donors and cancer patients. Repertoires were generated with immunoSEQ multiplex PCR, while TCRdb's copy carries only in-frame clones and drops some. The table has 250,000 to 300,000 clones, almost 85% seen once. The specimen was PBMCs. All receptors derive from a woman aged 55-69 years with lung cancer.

CDR3 loop: CASSSTGQFQETQYF. The CDR3 nucleotides are TGTGCCAGCAGCTCGACAGGACAGTTCCAAGAGACCCAGTACTTC. This chain joins TRBV5-5 and TRBJ2-5, with D perhaps matching TRBD1 (6 bases). CDR3 length equals 15 residues. Germline V CDR1 and CDR2: SGHKS, YYEKEE (reference sequence). Trimming took off 3 bases at V and 1 base at J, with 13 bases between the two ends.

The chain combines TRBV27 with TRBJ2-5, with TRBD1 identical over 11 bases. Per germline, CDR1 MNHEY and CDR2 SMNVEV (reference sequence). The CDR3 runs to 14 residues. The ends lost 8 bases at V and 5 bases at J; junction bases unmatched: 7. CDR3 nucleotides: TGTGCCAGCGCCCGGGACAGGGGGGACGAGACCCAGTACTTC. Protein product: CASARDRGDETQYF.

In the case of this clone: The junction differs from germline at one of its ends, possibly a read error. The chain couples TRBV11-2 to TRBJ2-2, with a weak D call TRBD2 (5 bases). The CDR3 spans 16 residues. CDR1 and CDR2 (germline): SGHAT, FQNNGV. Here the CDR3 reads CASSFQLVSEHRGAVF. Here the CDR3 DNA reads TGTGCCAGCAGCTTCCAGCTAGTATCCGAACACCGGGGAGCTGTTTTT.

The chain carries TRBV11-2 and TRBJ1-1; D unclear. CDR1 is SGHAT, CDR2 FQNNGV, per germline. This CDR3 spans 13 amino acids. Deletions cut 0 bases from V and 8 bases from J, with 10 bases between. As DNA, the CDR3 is TGTGCCAGCAGCTTAGATCGCCGGGGAGAAGCTTTCTTT. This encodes CASSLDRRGEAFF.

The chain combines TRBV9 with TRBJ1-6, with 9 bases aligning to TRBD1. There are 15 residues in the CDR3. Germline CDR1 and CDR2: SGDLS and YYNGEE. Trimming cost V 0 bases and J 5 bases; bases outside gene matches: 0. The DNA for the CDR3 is TGTGCCAGCAGCGTAGGACAGGGGGATAATTCACCCCTCCACTTT. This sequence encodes CASSVGQGDNSPLHF.

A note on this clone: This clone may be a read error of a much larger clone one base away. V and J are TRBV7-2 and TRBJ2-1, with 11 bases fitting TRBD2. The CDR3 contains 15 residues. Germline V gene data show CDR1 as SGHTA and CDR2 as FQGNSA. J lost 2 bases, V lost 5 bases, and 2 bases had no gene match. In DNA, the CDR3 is TGTGCCAGCAGCCCTAGCGGGGGGACCTACAATGAGCAGTTCTTC. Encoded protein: CASSPSGGTYNEQFF.

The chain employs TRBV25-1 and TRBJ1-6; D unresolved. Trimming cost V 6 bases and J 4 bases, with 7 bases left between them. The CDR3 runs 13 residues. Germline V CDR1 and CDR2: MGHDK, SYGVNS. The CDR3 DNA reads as TGTGCCAGCAGGGATCTTTATAATTCACCCCTCCACTTT. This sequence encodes CASRDLYNSPLHF. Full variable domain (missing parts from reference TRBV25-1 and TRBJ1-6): EADIYQTPRYLVIGTGKKITLECSQTMGHDKMYWYQQDPGMELHLIHYSYGVNSTEKGDLSSESTVSRIRTEHFPLTLESARPSHTSQYLCASRDLYNSPLHFGNGTRLTVT.

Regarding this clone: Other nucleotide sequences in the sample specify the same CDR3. This CDR3 reads CASSLGTGGDTGELFF. In DNA, the CDR3 is TGCGCCAGCAGCTTGGGAACCGGGGGGGACACCGGGGAGCTGTTTTTT. This chain connects TRBV5-1 to TRBJ2-2, with 8 bases matching TRBD2. In germline, CDR1 is SGHRS, CDR2 YFSETQ. With 0 bases clipped from V and 3 bases from J, the junction kept 4 bases outside the gene matches. The CDR3 spans 16 residues.

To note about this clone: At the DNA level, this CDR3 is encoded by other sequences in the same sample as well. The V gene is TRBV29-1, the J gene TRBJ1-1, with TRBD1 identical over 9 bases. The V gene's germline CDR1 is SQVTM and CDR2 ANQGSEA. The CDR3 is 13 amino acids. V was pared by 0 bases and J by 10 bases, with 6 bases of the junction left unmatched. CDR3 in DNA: TGCAGCGTTGAAGATAGGACAGGGGTGGGAGCTTTCTTT. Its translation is CSVEDRTGVGAFF.

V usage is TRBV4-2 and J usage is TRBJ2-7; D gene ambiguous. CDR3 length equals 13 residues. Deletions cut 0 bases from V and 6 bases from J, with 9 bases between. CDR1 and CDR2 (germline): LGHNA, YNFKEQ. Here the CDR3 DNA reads TGTGCCAGCAGCCAAGATACGGGCCTCGAGCAGTACTTC. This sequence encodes CASSQDTGLEQYF.

CDR3 amino acids: CASSVTTGTGKETQYF. The CDR3 DNA follows: TGTGCCAGTAGTGTTACCACCGGGACAGGGAAAGAGACCCAGTACTTC. The J gene is TRBJ2-5, the V gene TRBV19; 9 bases align to TRBD1. This CDR3 comprises 16 residues. CDR1 is LNHDA, CDR2 SQIVND, per germline (reference sequence). With V trimmed by 5 bases and J by 3 bases, 10 bases remained unmatched.

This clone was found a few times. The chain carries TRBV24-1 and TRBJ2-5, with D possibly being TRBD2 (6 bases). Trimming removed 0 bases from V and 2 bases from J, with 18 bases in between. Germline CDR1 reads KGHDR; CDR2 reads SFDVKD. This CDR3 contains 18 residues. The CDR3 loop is CATSDLHGTARTQETQYF. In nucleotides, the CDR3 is TGTGCCACCAGTGATTTGCACGGGACTGCTAGGACACAAGAGACCCAGTACTTC.

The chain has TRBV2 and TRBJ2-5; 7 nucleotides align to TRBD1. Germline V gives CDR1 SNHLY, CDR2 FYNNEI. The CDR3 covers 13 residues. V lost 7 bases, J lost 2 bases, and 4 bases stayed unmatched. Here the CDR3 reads CASTGTVQETQYF. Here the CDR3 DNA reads TGTGCCAGCACCGGGACAGTACAAGAGACCCAGTACTTC.

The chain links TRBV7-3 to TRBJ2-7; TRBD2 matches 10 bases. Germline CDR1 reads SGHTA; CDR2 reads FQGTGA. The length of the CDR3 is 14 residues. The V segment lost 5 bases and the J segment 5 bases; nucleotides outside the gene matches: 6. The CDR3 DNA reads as TGTGCCAGCAGCCCGGGAAGCGGGAGGGACGAGCAGTACTTC. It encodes CASSPGSGRDEQYF.

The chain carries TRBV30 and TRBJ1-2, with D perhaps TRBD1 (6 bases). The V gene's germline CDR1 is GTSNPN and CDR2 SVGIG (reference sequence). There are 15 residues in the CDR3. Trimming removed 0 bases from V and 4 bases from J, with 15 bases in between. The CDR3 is CAWSVLGAGAYGYTF. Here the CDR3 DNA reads TGTGCCTGGAGTGTACTGGGGGCTGGAGCCTATGGCTACACCTTC.